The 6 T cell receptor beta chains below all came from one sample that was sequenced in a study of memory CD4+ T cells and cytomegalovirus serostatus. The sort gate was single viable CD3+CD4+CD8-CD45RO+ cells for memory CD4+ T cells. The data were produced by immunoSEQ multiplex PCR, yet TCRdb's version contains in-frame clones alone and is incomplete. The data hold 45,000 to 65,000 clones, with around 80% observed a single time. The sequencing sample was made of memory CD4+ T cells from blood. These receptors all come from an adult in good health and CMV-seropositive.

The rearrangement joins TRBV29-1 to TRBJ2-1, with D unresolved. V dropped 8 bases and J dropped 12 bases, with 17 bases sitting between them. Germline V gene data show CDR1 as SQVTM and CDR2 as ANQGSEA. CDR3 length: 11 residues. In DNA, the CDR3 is TGCAGCTCCCGAGACCCCAAGGGGCAGTTCTTC. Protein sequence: CSSRDPKGQFF.

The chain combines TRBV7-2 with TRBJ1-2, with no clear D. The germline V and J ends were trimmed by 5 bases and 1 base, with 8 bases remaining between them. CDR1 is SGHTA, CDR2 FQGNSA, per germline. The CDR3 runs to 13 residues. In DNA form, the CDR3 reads TGTGCCAGCAGCGAATTCATTAACTATGGCTACACCTTC. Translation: CASSEFINYGYTF.

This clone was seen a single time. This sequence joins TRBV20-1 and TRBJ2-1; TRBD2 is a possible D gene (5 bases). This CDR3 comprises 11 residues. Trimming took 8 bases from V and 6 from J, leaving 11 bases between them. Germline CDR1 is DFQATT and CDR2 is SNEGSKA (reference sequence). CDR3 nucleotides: TGCAGTCTCGCCGAGGGCAATGAGCAGTTCTTC. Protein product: CSLAEGNEQFF.

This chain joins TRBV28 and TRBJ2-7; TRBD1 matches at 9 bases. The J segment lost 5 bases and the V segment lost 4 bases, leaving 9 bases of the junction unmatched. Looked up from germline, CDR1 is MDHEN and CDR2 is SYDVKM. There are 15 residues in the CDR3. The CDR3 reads CASSSAGTGYHEQYF. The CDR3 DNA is TGTGCCAGCAGTTCCGCCGGGACAGGGTACCACGAGCAGTACTTC.

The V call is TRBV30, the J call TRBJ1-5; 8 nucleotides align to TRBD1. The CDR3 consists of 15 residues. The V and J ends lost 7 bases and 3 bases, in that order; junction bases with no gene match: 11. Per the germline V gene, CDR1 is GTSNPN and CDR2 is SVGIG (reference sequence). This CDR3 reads CAYIIQGENNQPQHF. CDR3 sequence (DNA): TGTGCCTACATAATACAGGGGGAAAACAATCAGCCCCAGCATTTT.

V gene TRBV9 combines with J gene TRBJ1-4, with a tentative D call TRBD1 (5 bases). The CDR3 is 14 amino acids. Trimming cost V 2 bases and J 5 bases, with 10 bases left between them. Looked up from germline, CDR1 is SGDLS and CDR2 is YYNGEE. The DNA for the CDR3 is TGTGCCAGCAGCGTTCAGGGAGGGAATGAAAAACTGTTTTTT. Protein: CASSVQGGNEKLFF. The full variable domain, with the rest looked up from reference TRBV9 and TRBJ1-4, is DSGVTQTPKHLITATGQRVTLRCSPRSGDLSVYWYQQSLDQGLQFLIQYYNGEERAKGNILERFSAQQFPDLHSELNLSSLELGDSALYFCASSVQGGNEKLFFGSGTQLSVL.